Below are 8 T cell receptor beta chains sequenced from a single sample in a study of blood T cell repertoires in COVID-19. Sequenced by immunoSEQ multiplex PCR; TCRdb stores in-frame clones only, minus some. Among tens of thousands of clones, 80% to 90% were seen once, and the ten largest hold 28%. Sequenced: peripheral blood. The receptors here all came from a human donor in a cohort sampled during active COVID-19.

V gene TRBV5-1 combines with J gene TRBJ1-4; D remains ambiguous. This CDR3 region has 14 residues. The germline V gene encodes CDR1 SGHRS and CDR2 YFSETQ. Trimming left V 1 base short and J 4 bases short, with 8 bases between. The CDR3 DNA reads TGCGCCAGCAGCTTGCTCGAGGATAATGAAAAACTGTTTTTT. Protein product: CASSLLEDNEKLFF.

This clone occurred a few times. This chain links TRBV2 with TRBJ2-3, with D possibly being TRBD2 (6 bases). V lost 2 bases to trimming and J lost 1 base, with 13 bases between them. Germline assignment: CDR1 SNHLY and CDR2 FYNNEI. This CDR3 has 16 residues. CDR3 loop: CASSEFGGVGTDTQYF. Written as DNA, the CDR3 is TGTGCCAGCAGTGAATTTGGAGGGGTAGGCACAGATACGCAGTATTTT.

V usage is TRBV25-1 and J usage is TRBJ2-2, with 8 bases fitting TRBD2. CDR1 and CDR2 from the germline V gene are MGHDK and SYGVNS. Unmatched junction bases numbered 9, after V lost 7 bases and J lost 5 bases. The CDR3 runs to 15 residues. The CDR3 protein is CASNAGGAATGELFF. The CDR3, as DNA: TGTGCCAGCAATGCGGGGGGCGCAGCTACCGGGGAGCTGTTTTTT.

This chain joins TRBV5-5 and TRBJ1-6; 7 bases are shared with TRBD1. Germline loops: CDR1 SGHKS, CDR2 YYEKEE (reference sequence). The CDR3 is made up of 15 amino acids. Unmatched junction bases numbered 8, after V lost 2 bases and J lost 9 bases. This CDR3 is CASSFGRAGGSPLHF. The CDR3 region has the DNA TGTGCCAGCAGCTTTGGCAGGGCAGGGGGTTCACCCCTCCACTTT.

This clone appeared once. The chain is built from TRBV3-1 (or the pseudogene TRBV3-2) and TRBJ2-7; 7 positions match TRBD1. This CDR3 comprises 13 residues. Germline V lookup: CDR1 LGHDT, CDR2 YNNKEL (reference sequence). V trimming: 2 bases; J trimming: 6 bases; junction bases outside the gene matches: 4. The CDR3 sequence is CASSQTGVSEQYF. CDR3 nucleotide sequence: TGTGCCAGCAGCCAAACAGGGGTCTCCGAGCAGTACTTC.

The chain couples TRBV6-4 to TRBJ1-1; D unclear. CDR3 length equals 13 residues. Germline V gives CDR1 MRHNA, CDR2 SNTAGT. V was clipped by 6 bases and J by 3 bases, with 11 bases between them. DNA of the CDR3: TGTGCCAGCAGATGGACTGCGGACACTGAAGCTTTCTTT. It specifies CASRWTADTEAFF.

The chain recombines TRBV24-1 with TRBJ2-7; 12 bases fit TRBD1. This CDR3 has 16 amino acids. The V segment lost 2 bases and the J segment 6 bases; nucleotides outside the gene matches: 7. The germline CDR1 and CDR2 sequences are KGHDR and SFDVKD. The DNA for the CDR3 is TGTGCCACCAGTGATTCCCCGGGACAGGGGGCGGCCGAGCAGTACTTC. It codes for CATSDSPGQGAAEQYF.

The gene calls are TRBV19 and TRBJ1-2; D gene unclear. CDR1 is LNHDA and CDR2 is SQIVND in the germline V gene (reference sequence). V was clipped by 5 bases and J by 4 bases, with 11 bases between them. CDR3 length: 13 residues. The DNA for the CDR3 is TGTGCCAGTAGTGGGCAATTCGGCTATGGCTACACCTTC. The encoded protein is CASSGQFGYGYTF.